These 14 T cell receptor beta chains share one sample of origin, sequenced in a study of blood T cell repertoires in COVID-19. Clones were sequenced by immunoSEQ multiplex PCR, and TCRdb holds only the in-frame ones, with some missing. The sample consists of approximately 300,000 clones, about 85% of them appearing once. The sequencing sample was made of peripheral blood. The receptors shown here come from a human donor with COVID-19, enrolled during active disease. The donor label of this sample is uncertain.

The table lists this clone with a few counts. The chain has TRBV7-8 and TRBJ1-5; the D gene is possibly TRBD1 (6 bases). Germline CDR1 SGHVS, CDR2 FQNEAQ. V was shortened by 3 bases and J by 7 bases, with 13 bases between the two germline ends. This CDR3 is 14 amino acids long. The CDR3 coding sequence is TGTGCCAGCAGCTTCGCAGGGGCGGTCCAGCCCCAGCATTTT. Translated, it gives CASSFAGAVQPQHF.

This clone is a singleton in its sample. V and J are TRBV29-1 and TRBJ2-7, with 7 bases matching TRBD1. Losses at the gene ends were 3 bases for V and 0 bases for J; bases not matched to a gene: 8. The CDR3 is 15 amino acids. Germline CDR1 reads SQVTM; CDR2 reads ANQGSEA. The CDR3 bases are TGCAGCGTTGACGGGACAGATTCTAGCTCCTACGAGCAGTACTTC. This sequence encodes CSVDGTDSSSYEQYF.

The V call is TRBV19, the J call TRBJ2-1, with a weak D call TRBD1 (6 bases). Germline V gene data show CDR1 as LNHDA and CDR2 as SQIVND (reference sequence). The CDR3 has 16 amino acids. V lost 5 bases to trimming and J lost 0 bases, with 14 bases between them. The CDR3 region has the DNA TGTGCCAGTAGTTTGTGGGGACAAAGCTCCTACAATGAGCAGTTCTTC. It yields the protein CASSLWGQSSYNEQFF. Complete variable domain (other parts from reference TRBV19 and TRBJ2-1): DGGITQSPKYLFRKEGQNVTLSCEQNLNHDAMYWYRQDPGQGLRLIYYSQIVNDFQKGDIAEGYSVSREKKESFPLTVTSAQKNPTAFYLCASSLWGQSSYNEQFFGPGTRLTVL.

The chain employs TRBV6-5 and TRBJ2-7; 9 nucleotides agree with TRBD1. This CDR3 contains 13 residues. V lost 7 bases, J lost 5 bases, and 6 bases stayed unmatched. Germline V gene lookup returns CDR1 MNHEY and CDR2 SVGAGI. The DNA for the CDR3 is TGTGCCAGCAATAGGGACAGGGAACACGAGCAGTACTTC. Residues: CASNRDREHEQYF.

The chain employs TRBV7-8 and TRBJ1-1; no definite D call. The CDR3 has 14 residues. CDR1 is SGHVS, CDR2 FQNEAQ, per germline. Between the trimmed V and J ends, which lost 1 base and 1 base, there was a span of 7 bases. CDR3 sequence reads: CASSLVSRNTEAFF. DNA for the CDR3: TGTGCCAGCAGCTTAGTAAGCCGGAACACTGAAGCTTTCTTT. The whole variable domain, remainder taken from reference TRBV7-8 and TRBJ1-1, is GAGVSQSPRYKVAKRGQDVALRCDPISGHVSLFWYQQALGQGPEFLTYFQNEAQLDKSGLPSDRFFAERPEGSVSTLKIQRTQQEDSAVYLCASSLVSRNTEAFFGQGTRLTVV.

This chain uses TRBV5-1 with TRBJ2-7, with D maybe TRBD2 (6 bases). V was clipped by 0 bases and J by 6 bases, with 10 bases between them. Germline loops: CDR1 SGHRS, CDR2 YFSETQ. The CDR3 contains 13 residues. CDR3: CASSLGQRVEQYF. In DNA form, the CDR3 reads TGCGCCAGCAGCTTGGGACAGCGGGTCGAGCAGTACTTC.

The rearrangement links TRBV24-1 to TRBJ2-3, with 8 bases that match TRBD1. From germline, CDR1 is KGHDR and CDR2 SFDVKD. The V gene end was trimmed by 4 bases and the J gene end by 6 bases; junction bases not matched to a gene: 11. CDR3 length: 16 amino acids. Here the CDR3 reads CATSDPTGVEGDTQYF. The CDR3 DNA reads as TGTGCCACCAGTGACCCGACAGGGGTCGAAGGCGATACGCAGTATTTT.

With regard to this clone: No DNA is shown, since the ends of the CDR3 on it are uncertain; the CDR3 is the one TCRdb lists. This rearrangement joins TRBV28 to TRBJ1-2; TRBD1 is the table's D call, not checked against the DNA. The length of the CDR3 is 15 amino acids, counting both ends. Germline loops: CDR1 MDHEN, CDR2 SYDVKM. The CDR3 spells CASSFLAGRFYGYTF.

This clone appeared a few times. The chain uses TRBV18 and TRBJ1-6, with TRBD1 matching over 8 bases. The germline V gene encodes CDR1 KGHSH and CDR2 LQKENI. CDR3 length: 18 amino acids. The V gene end was trimmed by 5 bases and the J gene end by 1 base; junction bases not matched to a gene: 10. CDR3 DNA sequence: TGTGCCAGCTCATCGGGACAGGCTCGGAGTTCCTATAATTCACCCCTCCACTTT. Translated: CASSSGQARSSYNSPLHF.

The chain couples TRBV19 to TRBJ1-5; 10 nucleotides align to TRBD1. V shed 9 bases and J 6 bases; nucleotides not matched to a gene: 8. The CDR3 is 14 residues long. Germline V lookup: CDR1 LNHDA, CDR2 SQIVND (reference sequence). CDR3 nucleotides: TGTGCCAGCCGATCGACAGGGGGCAGTCAGCCCCAGCATTTT. Protein sequence: CASRSTGGSQPQHF.

To note about this clone: Other DNA variants within this sample encode the same CDR3. The chain joins TRBV11-3 to TRBJ1-3; 8 nucleotides align to TRBD1. Trimming at V came to 5 bases and at J to 4 bases, leaving 4 bases not matched to a gene. Looked up from germline, CDR1 is SGHNT and CDR2 is YENEEA. The CDR3 consists of 14 residues. Written as DNA, the CDR3 is TGTGCCAGCAGCGACAGGGGATCCGGAAACACCATATATTTT. This codes for CASSDRGSGNTIYF.

This rearrangement joins TRBV6-1 to TRBJ1-1; D ambiguous. CDR3 length: 14 amino acids. Germline assignment: CDR1 MNHNS and CDR2 SASEGT. The V end lost 3 bases, the J end lost 4 bases, and 12 bases lay between the germline ends. CDR3 DNA sequence: TGTGCCAGCAGTGAGGCGGGGTCCGGCACTGAAGCTTTCTTT. This encodes CASSEAGSGTEAFF.

This sequence joins TRBV5-1 and TRBJ2-2; D not certain. The germline V and J ends were trimmed by 5 bases and 1 base, with 12 bases remaining between them. Per the germline V gene, CDR1 is SGHRS and CDR2 is YFSETQ. The CDR3 loop spans 15 amino acids. The CDR3 spells CASRLWSENTGELFF. The CDR3 coding sequence is TGCGCCAGCAGGTTATGGAGCGAGAACACCGGGGAGCTGTTTTTT.

In DNA form, the CDR3 reads TGTGCCAGCCAAGACCTTAGCGGGAGCGCAGATACGCAGTATTTT. This gives the protein CASQDLSGSADTQYF. The J gene is TRBJ2-3, the V gene TRBV9, with 9 bases matching TRBD2. The CDR3 has 15 residues. Germline V lookup: CDR1 SGDLS, CDR2 YYNGEE. J was trimmed by 4 bases and V by 7 bases; bases with no gene match: 10. The full variable domain, completed using reference TRBV9 and TRBJ2-3, is DSGVTQTPKHLITATGQRVTLRCSPRSGDLSVYWYQQSLDQGLQFLIQYYNGEERAKGNILERFSAQQFPDLHSELNLSSLELGDSALYFCASQDLSGSADTQYFGPGTRLTVL.